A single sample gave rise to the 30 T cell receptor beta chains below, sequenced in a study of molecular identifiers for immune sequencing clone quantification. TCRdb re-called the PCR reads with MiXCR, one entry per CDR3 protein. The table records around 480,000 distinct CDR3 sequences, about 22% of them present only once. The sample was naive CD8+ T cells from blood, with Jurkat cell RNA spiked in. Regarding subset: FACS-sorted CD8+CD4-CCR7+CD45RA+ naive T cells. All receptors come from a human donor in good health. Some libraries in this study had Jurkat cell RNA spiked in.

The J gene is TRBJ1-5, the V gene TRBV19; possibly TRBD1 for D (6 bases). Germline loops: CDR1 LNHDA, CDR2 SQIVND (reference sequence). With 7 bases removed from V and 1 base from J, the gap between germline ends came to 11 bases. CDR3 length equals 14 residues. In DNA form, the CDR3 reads TGTGCCAGTAACATACAGGGAAGCAATCAGCCCCAGCATTTT. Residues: CASNIQGSNQPQHF.

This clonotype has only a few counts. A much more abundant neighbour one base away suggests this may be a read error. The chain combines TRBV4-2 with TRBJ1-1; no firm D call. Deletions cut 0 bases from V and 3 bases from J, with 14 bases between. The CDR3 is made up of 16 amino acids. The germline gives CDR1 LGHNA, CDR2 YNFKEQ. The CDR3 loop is CASSQEMTPSYTEAFF. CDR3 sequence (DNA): TGTGCCAGCAGCCAAGAGATGACACCCTCCTACACTGAAGCTTTCTTT.

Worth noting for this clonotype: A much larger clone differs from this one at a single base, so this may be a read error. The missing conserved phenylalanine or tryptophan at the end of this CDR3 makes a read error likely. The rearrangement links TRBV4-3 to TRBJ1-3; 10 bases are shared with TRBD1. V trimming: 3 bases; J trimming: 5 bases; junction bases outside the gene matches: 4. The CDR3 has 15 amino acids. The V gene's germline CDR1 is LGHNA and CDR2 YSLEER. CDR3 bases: TGCGCCAGCAGCCAGGGACAGGGGAATAGAAACACCATATATCTT. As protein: CASSQGQGNRNTIYL.

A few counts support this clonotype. The CDR3: CSARGLRTMQDYEQYF. CDR3 bases: TGCAGTGCTAGAGGGTTAAGGACTATGCAAGACTACGAGCAGTACTTC. The rearrangement joins TRBV20-1 to TRBJ2-7, with a weak D call TRBD2 (6 bases). Germline lookup yields CDR1 DFQATT and CDR2 SNEGSKA (reference sequence). V lost 1 base to trimming and J lost 3 bases, with 19 bases between them. The length of the CDR3 is 16 residues.

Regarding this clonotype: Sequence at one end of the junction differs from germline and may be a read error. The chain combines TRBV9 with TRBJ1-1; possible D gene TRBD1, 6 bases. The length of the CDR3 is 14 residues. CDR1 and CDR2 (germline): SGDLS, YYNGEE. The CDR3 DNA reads TGTGCCAGCAACGTAGGGGGGGGGAGGACTGAAGCTTTCTTT. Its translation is CASNVGGGRTEAFF.

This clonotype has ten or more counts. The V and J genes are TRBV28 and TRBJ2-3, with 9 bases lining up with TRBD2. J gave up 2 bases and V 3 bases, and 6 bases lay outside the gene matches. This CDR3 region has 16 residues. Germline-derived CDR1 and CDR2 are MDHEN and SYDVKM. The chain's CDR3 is CASSLGASGITDTQYF. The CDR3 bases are TGTGCCAGCAGTTTGGGGGCTAGCGGGATCACAGATACGCAGTATTTT.

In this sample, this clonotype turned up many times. The CDR3 protein is CASQEGALLYEQYF. The CDR3 DNA sequence: TGTGCCAGTCAGGAGGGGGCCCTCCTGTATGAGCAGTACTTC. The chain links TRBV2 to TRBJ2-7; D is possibly TRBD1 (7 bases). The CDR3 is made up of 14 amino acids. Per germline, CDR1 SNHLY and CDR2 FYNNEI. V lost 9 bases to trimming and J lost 7 bases, with 22 bases between them.

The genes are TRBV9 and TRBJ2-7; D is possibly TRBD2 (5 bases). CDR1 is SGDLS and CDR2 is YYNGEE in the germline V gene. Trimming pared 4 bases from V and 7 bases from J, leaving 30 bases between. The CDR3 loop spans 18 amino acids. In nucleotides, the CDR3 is TGTGCCAGCAGCCCCCGGGAAAAAGACGTCGGCCTCTCCCATGAGCAGTACTTC. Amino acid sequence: CASSPREKDVGLSHEQYF.

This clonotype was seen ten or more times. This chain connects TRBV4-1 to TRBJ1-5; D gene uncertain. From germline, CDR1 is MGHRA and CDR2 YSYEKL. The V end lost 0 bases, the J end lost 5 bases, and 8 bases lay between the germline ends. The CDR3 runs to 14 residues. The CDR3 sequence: CASSQDYRDQPQHF. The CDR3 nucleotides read TGCGCCAGCAGCCAAGATTATCGGGATCAGCCCCAGCATTTT.

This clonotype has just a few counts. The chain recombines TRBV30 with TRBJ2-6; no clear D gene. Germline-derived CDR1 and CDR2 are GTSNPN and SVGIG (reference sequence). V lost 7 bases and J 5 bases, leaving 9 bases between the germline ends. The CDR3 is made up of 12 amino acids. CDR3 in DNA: TGTGCCTTTGAACCCCGGGCCAACGTCCTGACTTTC. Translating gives CAFEPRANVLTF.

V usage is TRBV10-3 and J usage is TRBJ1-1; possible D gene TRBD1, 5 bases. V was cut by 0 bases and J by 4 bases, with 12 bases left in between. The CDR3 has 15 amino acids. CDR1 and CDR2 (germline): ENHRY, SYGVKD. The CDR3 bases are TGTGCCATCAGTGAGTCTGTCAGGGTGGGCACTGAAGCTTTCTTT. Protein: CAISESVRVGTEAFF.

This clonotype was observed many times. CDR3 sequence: CSGTGGAEQFF. The CDR3 bases are TGCAGCGGAACGGGGGGGGCGGAGCAGTTCTTC. The chain has TRBV29-1 and TRBJ2-1; TRBD2 matches 8 bases. Germline V CDR1 and CDR2: SQVTM, ANQGSEA. V gave up 7 bases and J gave up 10 bases; unmatched junction bases: 6. This CDR3 region has 11 residues.

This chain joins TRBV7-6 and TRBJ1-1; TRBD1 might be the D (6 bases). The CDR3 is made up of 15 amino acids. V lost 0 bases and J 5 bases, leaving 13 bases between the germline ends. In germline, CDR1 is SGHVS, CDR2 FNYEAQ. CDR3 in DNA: TGTGCCAGCAGCTTAGCCCCCAGAGGGGGAACTGAAGCTTTCTTT. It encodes CASSLAPRGGTEAFF.

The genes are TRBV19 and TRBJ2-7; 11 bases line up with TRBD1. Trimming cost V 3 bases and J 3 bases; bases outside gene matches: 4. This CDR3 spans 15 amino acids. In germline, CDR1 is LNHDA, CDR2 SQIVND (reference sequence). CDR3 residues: CASSIGQGAHYEQYF. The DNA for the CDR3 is TGTGCCAGTAGTATTGGACAGGGGGCCCACTACGAGCAGTACTTC.

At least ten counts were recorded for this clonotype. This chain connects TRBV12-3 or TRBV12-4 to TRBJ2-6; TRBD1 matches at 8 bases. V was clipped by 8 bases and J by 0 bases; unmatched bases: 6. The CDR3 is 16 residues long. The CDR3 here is CASGGTGPSGANVLTF. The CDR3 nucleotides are TGTGCCAGCGGCGGGACAGGCCCCTCTGGGGCCAACGTCCTGACTTTC.

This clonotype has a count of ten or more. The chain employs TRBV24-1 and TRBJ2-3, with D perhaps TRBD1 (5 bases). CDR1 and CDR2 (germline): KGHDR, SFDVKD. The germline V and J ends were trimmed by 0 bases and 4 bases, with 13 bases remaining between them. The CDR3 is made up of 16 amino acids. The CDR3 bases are TGTGCCACCAGTGATTTGCGGGTAGGGGTCGCAGATACGCAGTATTTT. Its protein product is CATSDLRVGVADTQYF.

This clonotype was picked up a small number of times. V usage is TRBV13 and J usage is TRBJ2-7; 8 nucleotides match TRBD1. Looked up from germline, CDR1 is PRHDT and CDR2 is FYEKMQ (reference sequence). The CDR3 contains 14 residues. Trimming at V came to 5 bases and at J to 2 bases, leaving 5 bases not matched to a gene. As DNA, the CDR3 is TGTGCCAGCAGCGGAACAGGGGGGACCTACGAGCAGTACTTC. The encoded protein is CASSGTGGTYEQYF. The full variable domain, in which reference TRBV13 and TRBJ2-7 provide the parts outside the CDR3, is AAGVIQSPRHLIKEKRETATLKCYPIPRHDTVYWYQQGPGQDPQFLISFYEKMQSDKGSIPDRFSAQQFSDYHSELNMSSLELGDSALYFCASSGTGGTYEQYFGPGTRLTVT.

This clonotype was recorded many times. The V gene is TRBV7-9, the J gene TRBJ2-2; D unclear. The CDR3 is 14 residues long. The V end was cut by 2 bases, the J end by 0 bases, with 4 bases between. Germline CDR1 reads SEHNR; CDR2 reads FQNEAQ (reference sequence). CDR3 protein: CASSLYTNTGELFF. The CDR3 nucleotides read TGTGCCAGCAGCTTATATACGAACACCGGGGAGCTGTTTTTT.

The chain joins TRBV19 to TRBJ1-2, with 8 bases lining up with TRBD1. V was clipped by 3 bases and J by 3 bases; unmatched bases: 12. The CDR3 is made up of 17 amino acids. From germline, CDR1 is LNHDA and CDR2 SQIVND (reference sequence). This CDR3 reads CASSIVRGPSWDYGYTF. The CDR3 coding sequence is TGTGCCAGTAGTATCGTCAGGGGGCCATCGTGGGACTATGGCTACACCTTC.

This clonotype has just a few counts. The CDR3 here is CSVSGVINRGGGTDTQYF. The CDR3 region has the DNA TGCAGCGTTTCTGGGGTGATCAACAGGGGAGGGGGCACAGATACGCAGTATTTT. V and J are TRBV29-1 and TRBJ2-3; D assignment may be TRBD1 or TRBD2 (7 bases each). The CDR3 contains 18 residues. Germline CDR1 and CDR2: SQVTM and ANQGSEA. V lost 5 bases and J lost 1, with 25 bases in between.

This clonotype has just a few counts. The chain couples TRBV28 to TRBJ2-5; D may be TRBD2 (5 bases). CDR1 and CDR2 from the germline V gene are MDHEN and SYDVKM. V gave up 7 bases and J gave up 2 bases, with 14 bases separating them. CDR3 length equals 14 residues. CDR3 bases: TGTGCCAGCAATGACGGCGGGCCTCAAGAGACCCAGTACTTC. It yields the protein CASNDGGPQETQYF.

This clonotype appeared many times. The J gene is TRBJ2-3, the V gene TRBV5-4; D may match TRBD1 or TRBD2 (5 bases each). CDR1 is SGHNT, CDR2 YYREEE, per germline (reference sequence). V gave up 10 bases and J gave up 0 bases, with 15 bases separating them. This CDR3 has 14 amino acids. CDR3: CASARGSSTDTQYF. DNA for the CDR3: TGTGCCTCTGCCCGGGGCTCCAGCACAGATACGCAGTATTTT.

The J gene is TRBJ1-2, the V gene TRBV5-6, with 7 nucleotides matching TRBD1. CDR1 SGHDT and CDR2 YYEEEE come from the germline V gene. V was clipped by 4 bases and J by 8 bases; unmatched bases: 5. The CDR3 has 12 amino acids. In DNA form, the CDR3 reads TGTGCCAGCAGCCAGGGGGGGCTCGGCTACACCTTC. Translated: CASSQGGLGYTF.

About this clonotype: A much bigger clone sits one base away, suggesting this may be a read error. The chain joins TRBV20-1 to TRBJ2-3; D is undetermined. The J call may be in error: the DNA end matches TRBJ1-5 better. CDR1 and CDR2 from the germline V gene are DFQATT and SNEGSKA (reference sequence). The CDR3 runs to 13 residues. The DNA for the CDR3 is TGCAGTGCTGGGGAGACTAGCGCAGATACGCAGCATTTT. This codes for CSAGETSADTQHF.

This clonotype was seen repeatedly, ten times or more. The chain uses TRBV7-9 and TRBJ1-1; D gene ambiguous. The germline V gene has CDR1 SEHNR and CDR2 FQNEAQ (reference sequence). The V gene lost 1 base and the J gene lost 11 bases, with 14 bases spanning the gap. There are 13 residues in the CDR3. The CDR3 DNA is TGTGCCAGCAGCTTAGAGTCCGGGCATAACGCTTTCTTT. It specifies CASSLESGHNAFF.

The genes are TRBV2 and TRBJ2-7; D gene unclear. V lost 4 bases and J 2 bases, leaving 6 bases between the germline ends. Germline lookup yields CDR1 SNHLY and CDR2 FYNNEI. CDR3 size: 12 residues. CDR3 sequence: CASSVATYEQYF. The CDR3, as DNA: TGTGCCAGCAGTGTGGCGACCTACGAGCAGTACTTC.

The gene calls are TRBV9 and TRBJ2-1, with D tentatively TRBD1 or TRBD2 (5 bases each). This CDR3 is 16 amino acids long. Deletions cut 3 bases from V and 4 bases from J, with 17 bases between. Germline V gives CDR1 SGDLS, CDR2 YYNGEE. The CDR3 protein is CASSADRDANYNEQFF. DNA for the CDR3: TGTGCCAGCAGCGCCGACCGGGACGCTAATTACAATGAGCAGTTCTTC.

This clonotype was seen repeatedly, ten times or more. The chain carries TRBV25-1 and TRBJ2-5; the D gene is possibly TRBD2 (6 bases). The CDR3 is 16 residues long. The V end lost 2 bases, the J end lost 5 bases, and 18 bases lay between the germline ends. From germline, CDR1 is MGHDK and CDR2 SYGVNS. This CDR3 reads CASSEPAGPPQETQYF. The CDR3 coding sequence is TGTGCCAGCAGTGAACCCGCGGGACCTCCCCAGGAGACCCAGTACTTC. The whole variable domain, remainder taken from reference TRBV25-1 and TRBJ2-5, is EADIYQTPRYLVIGTGKKITLECSQTMGHDKMYWYQQDPGMELHLIHYSYGVNSTEKGDLSSESTVSRIRTEHFPLTLESARPSHTSQYLCASSEPAGPPQETQYFGPGTRLLVL.

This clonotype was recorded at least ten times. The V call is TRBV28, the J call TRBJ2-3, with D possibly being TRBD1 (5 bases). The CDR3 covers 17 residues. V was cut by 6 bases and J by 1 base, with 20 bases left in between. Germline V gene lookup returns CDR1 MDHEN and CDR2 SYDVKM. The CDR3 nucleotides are TGTGCCAGCAGCCGAAAAGGGGCGGTGGTGGGCACAGATACGCAGTATTTT. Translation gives CASSRKGAVVGTDTQYF.

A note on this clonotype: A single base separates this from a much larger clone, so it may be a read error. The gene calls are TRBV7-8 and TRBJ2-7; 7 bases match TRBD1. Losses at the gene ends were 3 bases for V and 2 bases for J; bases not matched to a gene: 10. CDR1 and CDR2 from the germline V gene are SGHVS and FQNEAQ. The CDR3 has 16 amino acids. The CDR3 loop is CASSFLGAGGAYEQYF. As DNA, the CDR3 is TGTGCCAGCAGCTTCCTGGGGGCAGGGGGTGCCTACGAGCAGTACTTC.